The clone carrying this T cell receptor (beta chain) was seen only once. The target antigen is unknown. The sample comes from a study of regulatory and conventional T cells in RAG deficiency. General study results and limits: RAG-deficient patients showed markedly lower Shannon entropy and higher Simpson indices than control T-cell subsets. Compared with controls, unique Treg TCR beta sequences dropped roughly 100-fold in Omenn syndrome and CID/AS. In Omenn syndrome, Treg and Tconv repertoires overlapped >75%.

The CDR3 is 14 residues long. J was trimmed by 4 bases and V by 5 bases; bases with no gene match: 5. Looked up from germline, CDR1 is SGHAT and CDR2 is FQDESV (reference sequence). Here immunoSEQ multiplex PCR was the method, and the copy in TCRdb shows in-frame clones only, minus some. This sample has over 2,500 clones, with almost 85% found just once. The sorted conventional CD4+ T cells were CD25-low and CD127-high, with genomic DNA sequenced. Patients had RAG deficiency: one SCID, two Omenn, several CID/atypical SCID. Sequenced material: CD4+ effector T cells sorted from blood. This chain uses TRBV11-1 with TRBJ2-1, with TRBD1 matching 7 bases. This sequence originates from a human donor with RAG deficiency presenting as severe combined immunodeficiency. CDR3 in DNA: TGTGCCAGCAGCCTGGGACAGCTATACAATGAGCAGTTCTTC. Translated: CASSLGQLYNEQFF. The whole variable domain, filled in from reference TRBV11-1 and TRBJ2-1, reads EAEVAQSPRYKITEKSQAVAFWCDPISGHATLYWYRQILGQGPELLVQFQDESVVDDSQLPKDRFSAERLKGVDSTLKIQPAELGDSAMYLCASSLGQLYNEQFFGPGTRLTVL.